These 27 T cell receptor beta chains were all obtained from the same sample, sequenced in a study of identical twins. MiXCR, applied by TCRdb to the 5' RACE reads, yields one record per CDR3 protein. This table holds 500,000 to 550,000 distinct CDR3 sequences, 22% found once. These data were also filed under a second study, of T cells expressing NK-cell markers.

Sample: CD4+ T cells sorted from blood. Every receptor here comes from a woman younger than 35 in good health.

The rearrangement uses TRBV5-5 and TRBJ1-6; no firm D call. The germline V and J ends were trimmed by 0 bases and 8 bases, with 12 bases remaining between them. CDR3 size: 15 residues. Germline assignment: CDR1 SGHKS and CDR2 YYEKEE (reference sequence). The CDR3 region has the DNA TGTGCCAGCAGCTTGGAGCTGGGTAGGGATTCACCCCTCCACTTT. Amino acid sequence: CASSLELGRDSPLHF.

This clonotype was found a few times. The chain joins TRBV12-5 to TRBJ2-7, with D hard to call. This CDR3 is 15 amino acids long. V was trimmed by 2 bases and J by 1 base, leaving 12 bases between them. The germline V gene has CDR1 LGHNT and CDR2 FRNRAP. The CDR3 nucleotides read TGTGCTAGTGGTTTGAGACGGAACAGATCCTACGAGCAGTACTTC. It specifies CASGLRRNRSYEQYF.

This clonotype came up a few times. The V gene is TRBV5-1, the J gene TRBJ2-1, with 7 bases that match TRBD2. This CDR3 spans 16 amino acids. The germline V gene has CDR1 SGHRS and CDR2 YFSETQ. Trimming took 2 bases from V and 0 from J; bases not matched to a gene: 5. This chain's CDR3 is CASSLRRGSSYNEQFF. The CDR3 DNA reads TGCGCCAGCAGCTTAAGGCGGGGGTCCTCCTACAATGAGCAGTTCTTC.

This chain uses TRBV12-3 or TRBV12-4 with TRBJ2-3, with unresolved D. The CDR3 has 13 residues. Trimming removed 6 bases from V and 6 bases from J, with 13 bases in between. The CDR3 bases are TGTGCCAGCAGCCCTCTCTACGGGGATACGCAGTATTTT. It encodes CASSPLYGDTQYF.

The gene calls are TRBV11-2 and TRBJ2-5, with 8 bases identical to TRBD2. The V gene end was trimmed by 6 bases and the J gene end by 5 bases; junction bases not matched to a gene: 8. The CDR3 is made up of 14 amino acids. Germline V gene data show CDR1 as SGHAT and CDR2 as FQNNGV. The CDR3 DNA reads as TGTGCCAGCAGTCGAAGCGGGAGTCGGGAGACCCAGTACTTC. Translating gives CASSRSGSRETQYF.

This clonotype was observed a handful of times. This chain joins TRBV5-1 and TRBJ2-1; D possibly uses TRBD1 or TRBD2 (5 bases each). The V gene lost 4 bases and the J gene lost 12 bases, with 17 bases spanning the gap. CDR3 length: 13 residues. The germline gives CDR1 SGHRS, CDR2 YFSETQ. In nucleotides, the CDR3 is TGCGCCAGCAGCCGAGGGGTCTTGGATTGGCAGTTCTTC. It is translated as CASSRGVLDWQFF.

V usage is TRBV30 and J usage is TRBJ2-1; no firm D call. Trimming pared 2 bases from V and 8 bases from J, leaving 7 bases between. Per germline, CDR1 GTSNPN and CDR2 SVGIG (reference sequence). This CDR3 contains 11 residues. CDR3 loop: CAWSTLDEQFF. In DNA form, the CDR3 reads TGTGCCTGGAGTACCCTCGATGAGCAGTTCTTC.

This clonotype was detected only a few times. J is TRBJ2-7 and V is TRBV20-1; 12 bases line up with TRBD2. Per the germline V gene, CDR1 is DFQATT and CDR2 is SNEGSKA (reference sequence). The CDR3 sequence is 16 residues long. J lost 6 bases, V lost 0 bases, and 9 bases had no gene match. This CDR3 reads CSARDPGLAGIVEQYF. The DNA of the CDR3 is TGCAGTGCTAGAGATCCCGGACTAGCGGGAATCGTCGAGCAGTACTTC.

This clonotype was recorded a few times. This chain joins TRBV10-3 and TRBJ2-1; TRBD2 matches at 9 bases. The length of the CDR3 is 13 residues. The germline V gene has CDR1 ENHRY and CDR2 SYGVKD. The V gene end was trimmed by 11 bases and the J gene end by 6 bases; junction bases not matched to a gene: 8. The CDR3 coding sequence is TGTGCCTCGACTCCGGGACTAGCCAATGAGCAGTTCTTC. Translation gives CASTPGLANEQFF.

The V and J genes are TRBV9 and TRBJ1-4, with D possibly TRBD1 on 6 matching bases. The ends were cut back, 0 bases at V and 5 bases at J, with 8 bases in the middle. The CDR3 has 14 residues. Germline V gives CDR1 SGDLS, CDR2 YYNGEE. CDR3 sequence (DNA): TGTGCCAGCAGCGTAGGACAGGTGAATGAAAAACTGTTTTTT. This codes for CASSVGQVNEKLFF. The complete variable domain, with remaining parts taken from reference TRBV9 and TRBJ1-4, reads DSGVTQTPKHLITATGQRVTLRCSPRSGDLSVYWYQQSLDQGLQFLIQYYNGEERAKGNILERFSAQQFPDLHSELNLSSLELGDSALYFCASSVGQVNEKLFFGSGTQLSVL.

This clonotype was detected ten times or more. The CDR3 region has the DNA TGCGCCAGCAGACTAGGCGGACCAAAAGAGACCCAGTACTTC. The encoded protein is CASRLGGPKETQYF. V gene TRBV5-1 combines with J gene TRBJ2-5, with D possibly TRBD2 on 5 matching bases. The CDR3 is made up of 14 amino acids. CDR1 and CDR2 (germline): SGHRS, YFSETQ. V dropped 5 bases and J dropped 3 bases, with 14 bases sitting between them.

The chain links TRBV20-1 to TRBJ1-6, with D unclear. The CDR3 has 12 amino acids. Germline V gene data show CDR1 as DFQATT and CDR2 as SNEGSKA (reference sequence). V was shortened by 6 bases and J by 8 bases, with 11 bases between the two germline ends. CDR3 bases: TGCAGTGCCCGAAATGCGGATTCACCCCTCCACTTT. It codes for CSARNADSPLHF.

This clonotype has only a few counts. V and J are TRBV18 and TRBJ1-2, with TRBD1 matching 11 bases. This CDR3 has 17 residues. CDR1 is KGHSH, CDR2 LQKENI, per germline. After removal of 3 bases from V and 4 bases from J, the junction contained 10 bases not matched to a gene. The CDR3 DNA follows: TGTGCCAGCTCACCTGGACAGGGGGCCCACGGAGTCTATGGCTACACCTTC. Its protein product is CASSPGQGAHGVYGYTF.

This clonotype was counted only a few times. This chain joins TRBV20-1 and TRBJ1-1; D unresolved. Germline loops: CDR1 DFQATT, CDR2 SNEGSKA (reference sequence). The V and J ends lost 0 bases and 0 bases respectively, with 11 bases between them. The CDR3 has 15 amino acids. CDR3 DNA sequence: TGCAGTGCTAGAGATCCAGGAGGGATGAACACTGAAGCTTTCTTT. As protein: CSARDPGGMNTEAFF.

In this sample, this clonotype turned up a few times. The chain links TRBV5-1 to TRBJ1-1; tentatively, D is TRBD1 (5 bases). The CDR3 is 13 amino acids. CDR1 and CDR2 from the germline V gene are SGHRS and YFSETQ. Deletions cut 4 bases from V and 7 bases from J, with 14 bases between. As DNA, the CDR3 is TGCGCCAGCAGCCCCGGGACGGCTGATGAAGCTTTCTTT. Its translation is CASSPGTADEAFF.

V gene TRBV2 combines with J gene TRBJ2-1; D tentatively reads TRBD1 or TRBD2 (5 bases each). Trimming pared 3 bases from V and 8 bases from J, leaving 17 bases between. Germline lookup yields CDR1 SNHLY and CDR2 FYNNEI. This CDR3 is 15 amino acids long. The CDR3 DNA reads TGTGCCAGCAGTGAGAGGACTTTCAGGGCGGATGAGCAGTTCTTC. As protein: CASSERTFRADEQFF.

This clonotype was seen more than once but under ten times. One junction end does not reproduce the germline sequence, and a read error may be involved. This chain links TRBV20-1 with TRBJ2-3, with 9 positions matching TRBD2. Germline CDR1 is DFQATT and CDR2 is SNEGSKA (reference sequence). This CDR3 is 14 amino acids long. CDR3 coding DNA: TGCAGTGGCCAACCCGGGACTAGCAAAGATACGCAGTATTTT. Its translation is CSGQPGTSKDTQYF.

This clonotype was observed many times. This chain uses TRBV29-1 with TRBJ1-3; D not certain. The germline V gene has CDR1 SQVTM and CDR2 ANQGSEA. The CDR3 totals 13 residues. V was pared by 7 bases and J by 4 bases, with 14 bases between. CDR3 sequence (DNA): TGCAGCGCCTCCTCGGTGGGAGGAAACACCATATATTTT. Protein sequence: CSASSVGGNTIYF.

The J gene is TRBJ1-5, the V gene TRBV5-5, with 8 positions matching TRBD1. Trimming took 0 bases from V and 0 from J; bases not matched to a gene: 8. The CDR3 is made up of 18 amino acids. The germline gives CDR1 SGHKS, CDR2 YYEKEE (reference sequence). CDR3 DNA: TGTGCCAGCAGCTTGGCCTCAGGGGGCGAGTATAGCAATCAGCCCCAGCATTTT. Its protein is CASSLASGGEYSNQPQHF.

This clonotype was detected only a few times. The CDR3 DNA reads as TGCAGCGTTGCTCAGGGTTCGAACACTGAAGCTTTCTTT. It specifies CSVAQGSNTEAFF. The chain uses TRBV29-1 and TRBJ1-1; a weak D match, TRBD1 (5 bases). CDR1 SQVTM and CDR2 ANQGSEA come from the germline V gene. V was shortened by 4 bases and J by 1 base, with 10 bases between the two germline ends. The CDR3 length is 13 residues.

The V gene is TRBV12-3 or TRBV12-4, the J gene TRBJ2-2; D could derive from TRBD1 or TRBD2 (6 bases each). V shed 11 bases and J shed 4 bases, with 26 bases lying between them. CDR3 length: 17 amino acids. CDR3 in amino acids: CAQGSWGAPSGTGELFF. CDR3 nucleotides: TGTGCCCAGGGATCTTGGGGGGCGCCTTCGGGCACCGGGGAGCTGTTTTTT.

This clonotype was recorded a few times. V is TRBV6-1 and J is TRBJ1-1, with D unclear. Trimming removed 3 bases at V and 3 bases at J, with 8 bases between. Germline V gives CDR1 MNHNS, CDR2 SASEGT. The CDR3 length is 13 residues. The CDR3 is CASSDRWDTEAFF. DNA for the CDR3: TGTGCCAGCAGTGACAGGTGGGACACTGAAGCTTTCTTT.

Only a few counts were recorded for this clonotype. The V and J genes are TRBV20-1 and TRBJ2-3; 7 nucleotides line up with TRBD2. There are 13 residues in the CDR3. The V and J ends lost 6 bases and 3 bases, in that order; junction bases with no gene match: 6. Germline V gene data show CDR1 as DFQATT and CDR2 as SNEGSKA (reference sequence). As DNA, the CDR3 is TGCAGTGCCCCCGGGGAGGGAACAGATACGCAGTATTTT. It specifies CSAPGEGTDTQYF.

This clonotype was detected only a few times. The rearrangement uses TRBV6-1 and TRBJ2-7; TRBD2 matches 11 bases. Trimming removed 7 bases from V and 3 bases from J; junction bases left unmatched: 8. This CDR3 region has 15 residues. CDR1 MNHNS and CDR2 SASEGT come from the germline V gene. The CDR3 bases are TGTGCCAGCACTCTAAGTCTAGCGGGAGGCTACGAGCAGTACTTC. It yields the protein CASTLSLAGGYEQYF.

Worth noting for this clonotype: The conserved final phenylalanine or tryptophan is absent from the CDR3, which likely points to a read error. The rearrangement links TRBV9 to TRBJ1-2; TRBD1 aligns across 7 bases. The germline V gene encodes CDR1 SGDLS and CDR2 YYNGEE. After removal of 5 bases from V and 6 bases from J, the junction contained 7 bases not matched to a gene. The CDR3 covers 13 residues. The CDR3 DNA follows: TGTGCCAGCAGAGCTACAGGGGTTGATGGCTACACCCTC. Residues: CASRATGVDGYTL.

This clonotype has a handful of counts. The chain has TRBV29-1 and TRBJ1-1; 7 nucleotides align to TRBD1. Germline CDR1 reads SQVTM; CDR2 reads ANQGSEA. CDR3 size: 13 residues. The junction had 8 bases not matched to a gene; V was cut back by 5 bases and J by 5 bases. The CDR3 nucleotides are TGCAGCGTTTCCAACAGGGGTGGTACTGAAGCTTTCTTT. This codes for CSVSNRGGTEAFF.

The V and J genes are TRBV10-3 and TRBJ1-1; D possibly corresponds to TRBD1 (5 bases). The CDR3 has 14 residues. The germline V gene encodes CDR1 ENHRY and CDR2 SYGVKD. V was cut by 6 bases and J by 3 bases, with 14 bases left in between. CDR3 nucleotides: TGTGCCATCAGCGACCCGGGACGGGACACTGAAGCTTTCTTT. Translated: CAISDPGRDTEAFF.